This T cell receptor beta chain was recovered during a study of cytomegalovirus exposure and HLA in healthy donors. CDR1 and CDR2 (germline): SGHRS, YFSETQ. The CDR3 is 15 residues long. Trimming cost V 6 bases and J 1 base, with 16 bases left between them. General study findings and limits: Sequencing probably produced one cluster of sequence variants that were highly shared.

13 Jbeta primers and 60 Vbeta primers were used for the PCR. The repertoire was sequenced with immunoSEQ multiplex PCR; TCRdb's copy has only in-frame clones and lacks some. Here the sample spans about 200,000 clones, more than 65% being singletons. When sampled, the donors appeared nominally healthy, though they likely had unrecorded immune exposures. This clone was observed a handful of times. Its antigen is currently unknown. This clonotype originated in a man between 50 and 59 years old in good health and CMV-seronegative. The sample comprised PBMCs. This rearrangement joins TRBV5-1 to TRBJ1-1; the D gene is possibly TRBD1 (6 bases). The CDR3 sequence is CASNWGGLGNTEAFF. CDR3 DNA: TGCGCCAGCAACTGGGGGGGCTTAGGGAACACTGAAGCTTTCTTT. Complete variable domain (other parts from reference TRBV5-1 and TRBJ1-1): KAGVTQTPRYLIKTRGQQVTLSCSPISGHRSVSWYQQTPGQGLQFLFEYFSETQRNKGNFPGRFSGRQFSNSRSEMNVSTLELGDSALYLCASNWGGLGNTEAFFGQGTRLTVV.